These 7 T cell receptor beta chains came from one sample sequenced in a study of control samples from healthy donors and cancer patients. This table comes from immunoSEQ multiplex PCR, and its TCRdb copy is limited to in-frame clones, with some not included. In the table there are some 90,000 clones, approximately 88% of which are singletons. Sequencing was done on a sample of blood. The source is a woman aged 55-69 years in good health.

The chain couples TRBV2 to TRBJ1-4; the match to TRBD1 covers 7 bases. The CDR3 is 14 amino acids. Germline V gene data show CDR1 as SNHLY and CDR2 as FYNNEI. V dropped 8 bases and J dropped 0; count of bases not matched to a gene: 3. The CDR3 nucleotides read TGTGCCAGCCGACAGGGCACAACTAATGAAAAACTGTTTTTT. Protein sequence: CASRQGTTNEKLFF.

The J gene is TRBJ1-1, the V gene TRBV7-2; D possibly corresponds to TRBD1 (5 bases). Trimming removed 1 base at V and 5 bases at J, with 8 bases between. The CDR3 is made up of 13 amino acids. Germline lookup yields CDR1 SGHTA and CDR2 FQGNSA. DNA of the CDR3: TGTGCCAGCAGCTTAGAGAGGGGTACTGAAGCTTTCTTT. Translation gives CASSLERGTEAFF.

This chain connects TRBV6-2 or TRBV6-3 to TRBJ2-3, with 7 positions matching TRBD1. Germline CDR1 reads MNHEY; CDR2 reads SVGEGT. The CDR3 extends over 14 amino acids. The trim removed 5 bases at V and 7 bases at J, leaving 9 bases unmatched. The CDR3 loop is CASSAGTEHHTQYF. The CDR3 DNA reads as TGTGCCAGCAGTGCCGGGACAGAGCATCATACGCAGTATTTT.

The J gene is TRBJ1-1, the V gene TRBV11-2; D gene unclear. Germline lookup yields CDR1 SGHAT and CDR2 FQNNGV. The CDR3 is 14 residues long. V was shortened by 4 bases and J by 1 base, with 10 bases between the two germline ends. CDR3 DNA sequence: TGTGCCAGCAGCTACCTTCCAGGGAACACTGAAGCTTTCTTT. It specifies CASSYLPGNTEAFF. Complete variable domain (other parts from reference TRBV11-2 and TRBJ1-1): EAGVAQSPRYKIIEKRQSVAFWCNPISGHATLYWYQQILGQGPKLLIQFQNNGVVDDSQLPKDRFSAERLKGVDSTLKIQPAKLEDSAVYLCASSYLPGNTEAFFGQGTRLTVV.

CDR3 region: CATPADNYGYTF. CDR3 DNA: TGTGCCACCCCGGCAGATAACTATGGCTACACCTTC. This chain joins TRBV28 and TRBJ1-2; D gene unclear. CDR3 length: 12 residues. Germline-derived CDR1 and CDR2 are MDHEN and SYDVKM. V dropped 10 bases and J dropped 1 base, with 10 bases sitting between them.

This clone was counted a single time. The chain recombines TRBV27 with TRBJ1-1; tentatively, D is TRBD1 (6 bases). CDR3 size: 15 residues. Germline values: CDR1 MNHEY, CDR2 SMNVEV (reference sequence). V was clipped by 3 bases and J by 1 base, with 12 bases between them. This CDR3 reads CASSFSAGANTEAFF. Here the CDR3 DNA reads TGTGCCAGCAGTTTTTCGGCGGGGGCGAACACTGAAGCTTTCTTT.

This sequence joins TRBV7-2 and TRBJ2-7; 16 bases agree with TRBD2. The CDR3 sequence is 17 residues long. V gave up 2 bases and J gave up 4 bases; unmatched junction bases: 5. Germline V gives CDR1 SGHTA, CDR2 FQGNSA. The CDR3: CASSLTGTSGRGYEQYF. CDR3 DNA sequence: TGTGCCAGCAGCTTAACCGGGACTAGCGGGAGGGGTTACGAGCAGTACTTC.